One T cell receptor (beta chain) is described in this entry. Its antigen is not identified. Some clones are missing from TCRdb's copy, which holds only in-frame ones; the method was immunoSEQ multiplex PCR. Of under 95,000 clones in the sample, over 75% were seen once. The sample belongs to a study of identifying expanded T cells in peripheral blood. General study results and limits: About 1.2 clones differed between technical replicates, versus around 15 and 19 over time.

During the collection period, no donor immune events like infections were recorded. The sequenced material came from blood. The clonotype originates from a person aged 18-70 years in good health.

CDR3: CAWSVAQNYGYTF. DNA for the CDR3: TGTGCCTGGAGTGTCGCACAGAACTATGGCTACACCTTC. This rearrangement joins TRBV30 to TRBJ1-2; D is uncertain. Trimming pared 0 bases from V and 2 bases from J, leaving 7 bases between. There are 13 residues in the CDR3. Germline CDR1 and CDR2: GTSNPN and SVGIG (reference sequence).